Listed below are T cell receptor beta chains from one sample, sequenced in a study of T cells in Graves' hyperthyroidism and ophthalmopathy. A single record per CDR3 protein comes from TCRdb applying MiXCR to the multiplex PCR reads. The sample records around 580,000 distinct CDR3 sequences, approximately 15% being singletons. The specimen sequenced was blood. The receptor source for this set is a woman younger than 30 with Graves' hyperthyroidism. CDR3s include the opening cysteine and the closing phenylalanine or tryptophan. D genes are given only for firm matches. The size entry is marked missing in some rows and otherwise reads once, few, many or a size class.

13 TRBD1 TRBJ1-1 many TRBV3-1 CASSQWDRAEAFF TGTGCCAGCAGCCAATGGGACAGGGCTGAAGCTTTCTTT
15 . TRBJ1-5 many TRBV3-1 CASTLIAVRGQPQHF TGTGCCAGCACCCTTATCGCAGTAAGAGGTCAGCCCCAGCATTTT
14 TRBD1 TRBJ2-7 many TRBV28 CASSSRQGWYEQYF TGTGCCAGCAGTTCGCGACAGGGCTGGTACGAGCAGTACTTC
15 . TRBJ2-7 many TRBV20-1 CSARDLGRGSYEQYF TGCAGTGCTAGAGATCTGGGGCGGGGCTCCTACGAGCAGTACTTC
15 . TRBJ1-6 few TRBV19 CASSIDWRKHSPLHF TGTGCCAGTAGTATAGATTGGAGGAAACATTCACCCCTCCACTTT
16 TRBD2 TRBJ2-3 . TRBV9 CASSVGTSGSRHTQYF TGTGCCAGCAGCGTAGGTACTAGCGGGAGTAGGCATACGCAGTATTTT
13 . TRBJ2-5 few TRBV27 CASSKGLGETQYF TGTGCCAGCAGTAAAGGGCTTGGGGAGACCCAGTACTTC
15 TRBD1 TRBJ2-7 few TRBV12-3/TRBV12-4 CASSSDRVSSYEQYF TGTGCCAGCAGCTCGGACAGGGTTAGCTCCTACGAGCAGTACTTC
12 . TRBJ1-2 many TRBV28 CASSLSRRGYTF TGTGCCAGCAGTTTATCCCGGCGTGGCTACACCTTC
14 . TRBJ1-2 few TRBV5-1 CASSLDQGGGGYTF TGCGCCAGCAGCTTGGACCAGGGTGGAGGTGGCTACACCTTC
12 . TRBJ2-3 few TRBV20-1 CSAGEETDTQYF TGCAGTGCTGGGGAGGAGACAGATACGCAGTATTTT
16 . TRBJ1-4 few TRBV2 CASREAASYFNEKLFF TGTGCCAGCAGGGAGGCAGCGAGCTATTTTAATGAAAAACTGTTTTTT
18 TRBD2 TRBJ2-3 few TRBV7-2 CASSLTAGGVYSTDTQYF TGTGCCAGCAGCTTAACAGCGGGGGGGGTGTATAGCACAGATACGCAGTATTTT
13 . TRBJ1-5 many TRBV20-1 CSARDVGGQPQHF TGCAGTGCTCGGGACGTCGGGGGTCAGCCCCAGCATTTT
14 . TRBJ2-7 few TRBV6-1 CASSPMTVTYEQYF TGTGCCAGCAGCCCGATGACAGTCACTTACGAGCAGTACTTC
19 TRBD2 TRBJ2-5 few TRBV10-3 CAISESKDLSGRAGETQYF TGTGCCATCAGTGAGTCGAAGGACCTTAGCGGGAGGGCCGGAGAGACCCAGTACTTC